The 32 T cell receptor beta chains presented below share a single source sample, sequenced in a study of cytomegalovirus exposure and HLA in healthy donors (dated by TCRdb to the late 2010s). Receptors were amplified or captured by the immunoSEQ multiplex PCR assay. For the multiplex PCR, a mixture combining 60 forward primers for TCR Vbeta segments and 13 reverse primers for TCR Jbeta segments was used. Sourced from immuneACCESS, this table was stored by TCRdb with only in-frame sequences that have V and J called. A share of the clones is absent; for the studies checked, an unresolved V gene accounts for under half, and the remainder has no known explanation. The sample table contains approximately 170,000 clones; only one count was recorded for roughly 80% of them. The ten largest clones take up over 4.5% of the sample. Material for sequencing was PBMCs. The receptors originated from a male donor in good health and CMV-seronegative.

The chain couples TRBV4-1 to TRBJ1-6; D perhaps matches TRBD1 (5 bases). Deletions cut 5 bases from V and 7 bases from J, with 18 bases between. Germline assignment: CDR1 MGHRA and CDR2 YSYEKL. The CDR3 consists of 16 residues. Here the CDR3 DNA reads TGCGCCAGCAGCGAAGGGGCCATCCAGTCCAATTCACCCCTCCACTTT. As protein: CASSEGAIQSNSPLHF.

V and J are TRBV5-1 and TRBJ2-7; D might be TRBD1 (5 bases). This CDR3 contains 14 residues. V lost 2 bases to trimming and J lost 2 bases, with 11 bases between them. Germline CDR1 SGHRS, CDR2 YFSETQ. CDR3 protein: CASSLSGSTYEQYF. The CDR3 DNA reads as TGCGCCAGCAGCTTATCAGGGTCGACCTACGAGCAGTACTTC.

This clone turned up a few times. The rearrangement uses TRBV30 and TRBJ2-7, with 7 bases lining up with TRBD1. The germline gives CDR1 GTSNPN, CDR2 SVGIG (reference sequence). The junction had 11 bases not matched to a gene; V was cut back by 4 bases and J by 2 bases. This CDR3 is 15 amino acids long. CDR3 sequence reads: CAWNRQGSSTYEQYF. The CDR3 DNA reads TGTGCCTGGAACCGACAGGGTTCTTCCACCTACGAGCAGTACTTC.

This chain links TRBV7-2 with TRBJ2-5; D ambiguous. CDR3 length: 16 residues. The germline CDR1 and CDR2 sequences are SGHTA and FQGNSA. Trimming took off 4 bases at V and 2 bases at J, with 17 bases between the two ends. The CDR3 nucleotides read TGTGCCAGCAGCTCTAAAGTGGGCTTCATTCAAGAGACCCAGTACTTC. This gives the protein CASSSKVGFIQETQYF.

The rearrangement uses TRBV7-3 and TRBJ1-1, with D tentatively TRBD1 (5 bases). The CDR3 is 14 residues long. Per the germline V gene, CDR1 is SGHTA and CDR2 is FQGTGA. The V gene lost 5 bases and the J gene lost 3 bases, with 13 bases spanning the gap. This CDR3 reads CASSPDGGDTEAFF. The CDR3 DNA is TGTGCCAGCAGCCCGGACGGGGGGGACACTGAAGCTTTCTTT.

This sequence joins TRBV4-2 and TRBJ2-5; perhaps TRBD2 as D (6 bases). The V end was cut by 2 bases, the J end by 6 bases, with 13 bases between. This CDR3 region has 14 residues. Per the germline V gene, CDR1 is LGHNA and CDR2 is YNFKEQ. The CDR3 region is CASSQTPGVKTQYF. The CDR3, as DNA: TGTGCCAGCAGCCAAACCCCGGGGGTCAAGACCCAGTACTTC.

A remark on this clone: The same CDR3 also results from other DNA sequences found in this sample. The chain combines TRBV30 with TRBJ2-5; the D gene is possibly TRBD1 (5 bases). The CDR3 has 15 amino acids. Germline loops: CDR1 GTSNPN, CDR2 SVGIG (reference sequence). V lost 0 bases and J 5 bases, leaving 16 bases between the germline ends. CDR3 coding DNA: TGTGCCTGGAGTGTAAAGGGGCAGGTTAAGGAGACCCAGTACTTC. This gives the protein CAWSVKGQVKETQYF.

The V call is TRBV6-5, the J call TRBJ1-5, with no clear D. The V gene's germline CDR1 is MNHEY and CDR2 SVGAGI. Deletions cut 2 bases from V and 6 bases from J, with 11 bases between. The length of the CDR3 is 14 residues. The CDR3 loop reads CASSYREGGQPQHF. The CDR3 DNA is TGTGCCAGCAGTTACAGGGAGGGAGGTCAGCCCCAGCATTTT.

The genes are TRBV15 and TRBJ2-7; D perhaps matches TRBD1 (6 bases). Per the germline V gene, CDR1 is LNHNV and CDR2 is YYDKDF (reference sequence). The length of the CDR3 is 15 residues. V dropped 1 base and J dropped 5 bases, with 15 bases sitting between them. The CDR3 loop is CATSRGNAGDHEQYF. The CDR3 DNA reads as TGTGCCACCAGCAGAGGTAACGCAGGGGACCACGAGCAGTACTTC.

This clone came up once. The gene calls are TRBV5-1 and TRBJ2-3; 7 nucleotides line up with TRBD1. The V segment lost 4 bases and the J segment 4 bases; nucleotides outside the gene matches: 12. In germline, CDR1 is SGHRS, CDR2 YFSETQ. CDR3 length equals 16 residues. In DNA form, the CDR3 reads TGCGCCAGCAGCGGTACTAGGGGGCTGGTCTCAGATACGCAGTATTTT. Translating it yields CASSGTRGLVSDTQYF.

V gene TRBV6-6 combines with J gene TRBJ2-2, with D perhaps matching TRBD1 (5 bases). Germline assignment: CDR1 MNHNY and CDR2 SVGAGI (reference sequence). Trimming shortened V by 7 bases and J by 6 bases, and 9 bases separated the two germline ends. The CDR3 covers 12 residues. CDR3 protein: CASTQGAGELFF. For the CDR3, the DNA is TGTGCCAGCACTCAGGGTGCCGGGGAGCTGTTTTTT.

V is TRBV7-7 and J is TRBJ1-3, with 7 bases identical to TRBD1. V shed 5 bases, J shed 2 bases, and the junction held 3 bases outside the gene matches. The length of the CDR3 is 14 residues. Per the germline V gene, CDR1 is SSHAT and CDR2 is FNYEAQ (reference sequence). The DNA of the CDR3 is TGTGCCAGCAGCCCTGGGACAGCTGGAAACACCATATATTTT. Translating it yields CASSPGTAGNTIYF. The complete variable domain, with remaining parts taken from reference TRBV7-7 and TRBJ1-3, reads GAGVSQSPRYKVTKRGQDVTLRCDPISSHATLYWYQQALGQGPEFLTYFNYEAQPDKSGLPSDRFSAERPEGSISTLTIQRTEQRDSAMYRCASSPGTAGNTIYFGEGSWLTVV.

The rearrangement joins TRBV5-6 to TRBJ1-6, with D unresolved. CDR1 SGHDT and CDR2 YYEEEE come from the germline V gene. V was shortened by 0 bases and J by 8 bases, with 12 bases between the two germline ends. The CDR3 is 15 amino acids. The CDR3 DNA reads TGTGCCAGCAGCTTGGTGGCCCGGGAGGATTCACCCCTCCACTTT. Protein sequence: CASSLVAREDSPLHF.

This clone was observed a handful of times. The genes are TRBV18 and TRBJ2-1; 9 bases match TRBD2. This CDR3 region has 16 residues. Looked up from germline, CDR1 is KGHSH and CDR2 is LQKENI. With 1 base clipped from V and 3 bases from J, the junction kept 4 bases outside the gene matches. Here the CDR3 DNA reads TGTGCCAGCTCACCACTAGCGGGGGTGGACTACAATGAGCAGTTCTTC. This translates into CASSPLAGVDYNEQFF.

The CDR3: CASSKETGNQPQHF. The CDR3 nucleotides are TGTGCCAGCAGCAAAGAAACAGGGAATCAGCCCCAGCATTTT. The rearrangement links TRBV21-1 to TRBJ1-5; the table assigns TRBD1, which was not confirmed against the DNA. TRBV21-1 is recorded as a pseudogene. CDR3 length equals 14 residues.

The chain couples TRBV5-4 to TRBJ2-5, with 9 bases that match TRBD2. The CDR3 consists of 16 residues. Germline trimming cut 0 bases from V and 4 bases from J; bases unmatched to any gene: 7. Germline V lookup: CDR1 SGHNT, CDR2 YYREEE (reference sequence). This CDR3 is CASSLGLAGSSETQYF. The CDR3 coding sequence is TGTGCCAGCAGCTTGGGCCTAGCGGGATCATCAGAGACCCAGTACTTC.

The chain recombines TRBV15 with TRBJ2-1; D might be TRBD1 (5 bases). The CDR3 sequence is 16 residues long. Looked up from germline, CDR1 is LNHNV and CDR2 is YYDKDF (reference sequence). The ends were cut back, 3 bases at V and 6 bases at J, with 18 bases in the middle. The CDR3 here is CATSSDRGEHRNEQFF. CDR3 nucleotides: TGTGCCACCAGCAGCGACAGAGGAGAACACCGCAATGAGCAGTTCTTC.

This chain connects TRBV19 to TRBJ2-4, with 14 bases that match TRBD2. Germline lookup yields CDR1 LNHDA and CDR2 SQIVND (reference sequence). The length of the CDR3 is 16 residues. The V gene end was trimmed by 7 bases and the J gene end by 8 bases; junction bases not matched to a gene: 10. This CDR3 is CASNRLAGGPGDIQYF. The DNA for the CDR3 is TGTGCCAGTAACAGACTAGCGGGAGGGCCGGGGGACATTCAGTACTTC.

This clone was seen only a few times. The CDR3 sequence is CASSRVGHPQETQYF. The CDR3 region has the DNA TGTGCCAGCAGCCGGGTGGGACACCCTCAAGAGACCCAGTACTTC. The chain combines TRBV5-6 with TRBJ2-5; possibly TRBD1 for D (6 bases). With 4 bases removed from V and 2 bases from J, the gap between germline ends came to 15 bases. Per germline, CDR1 SGHDT and CDR2 YYEEEE. The CDR3 sequence is 15 residues long.

V usage is TRBV6-5 and J usage is TRBJ2-7; D is unresolved. The CDR3 consists of 13 residues. The germline V gene encodes CDR1 MNHEY and CDR2 SVGAGI. Trimming took 0 bases from V and 5 from J, leaving 8 bases between them. In DNA, the CDR3 is TGTGCCAGCAGTTACTCGAGAGGCCACGAGCAGTACTTC. Encoded protein: CASSYSRGHEQYF.

The CDR3 DNA reads as TGTGCCAGCAGCCAGGAGGTTAACTATGGCTACACCTTC. Protein product: CASSQEVNYGYTF. V and J are TRBV28 and TRBJ1-2; D uncertain. This CDR3 contains 13 residues. CDR1 is MDHEN and CDR2 is SYDVKM in the germline V gene. The ends were cut back, 6 bases at V and 1 base at J, with 9 bases in the middle.

This sequence joins TRBV27 and TRBJ1-1; 10 positions match TRBD1. Germline V gene data show CDR1 as MNHEY and CDR2 as SMNVEV (reference sequence). This CDR3 has 15 residues. V was pared by 2 bases and J by 1 base, with 1 base of the junction left unmatched. CDR3 amino acids: CASSLGDRGNTEAFF. CDR3 nucleotides: TGTGCCAGCAGTTTAGGGGACAGGGGGAACACTGAAGCTTTCTTT.

CDR3 region: CASSQDPTVQETQYF. The CDR3 DNA sequence: TGCGCCAGCAGCCAAGATCCTACAGTGCAAGAGACCCAGTACTTC. The chain has TRBV4-1 and TRBJ2-5; D ambiguous. CDR3 length: 15 amino acids. Trimming left V 0 bases short and J 2 bases short, with 10 bases between. Looked up from germline, CDR1 is MGHRA and CDR2 is YSYEKL.

CDR3 DNA sequence: TGTGCCAGCAGTTACTCTGGGAGTGAAGCTTTCTTT. Translated: CASSYSGSEAFF. The V and J genes are TRBV6-5 and TRBJ1-1; D is ambiguous. Trimming cost V 0 bases and J 7 bases, with 6 bases left between them. CDR3 length: 12 amino acids. Germline values: CDR1 MNHEY, CDR2 SVGAGI.

The chain recombines TRBV4-2 with TRBJ1-3; TRBD1 aligns across 8 bases. The J segment lost 7 bases and the V segment lost 0 bases, leaving 11 bases of the junction unmatched. This CDR3 comprises 17 residues. The germline CDR1 and CDR2 sequences are LGHNA and YNFKEQ. CDR3 sequence (DNA): TGTGCCAGCAGCCAAGACGCCGACAGGGGTGTTAGGAACACCATATATTTT. It encodes CASSQDADRGVRNTIYF.

The chain combines TRBV14 with TRBJ1-2; TRBD1 aligns across 7 bases. The J segment lost 2 bases and the V segment lost 5 bases, leaving 5 bases of the junction unmatched. The CDR3 totals 14 residues. Germline CDR1 reads SGHDN; CDR2 reads FVKESK. CDR3 DNA sequence: TGTGCCAGCAGCTACAGGGGTGCAAACTATGGCTACACCTTC. It yields the protein CASSYRGANYGYTF. Using reference TRBV14 and TRBJ1-2 for the parts outside the CDR3, the full variable domain is EAGVTQFPSHSVIEKGQTVTLRCDPISGHDNLYWYRRVMGKEIKFLLHFVKESKQDESGMPNNRFLAERTGGTYSTLKVQPAELEDSGVYFCASSYRGANYGYTFGSGTRLTVV.

The chain combines TRBV19 with TRBJ1-5, with 7 nucleotides matching TRBD1. The germline V gene has CDR1 LNHDA and CDR2 SQIVND (reference sequence). With V trimmed by 8 bases and J by 0 bases, 16 bases remained unmatched. The CDR3 length is 18 residues. CDR3 region: CASANTYRTGYSNQPQHF. CDR3 bases: TGTGCCAGTGCTAATACATACAGGACAGGTTATAGCAATCAGCCCCAGCATTTT.

This clone was seen only once. V and J are TRBV19 and TRBJ2-7; TRBD2 might be the D (6 bases). The CDR3 totals 16 residues. The V and J ends lost 5 bases and 0 bases respectively, with 17 bases between them. Germline CDR1 and CDR2: LNHDA and SQIVND (reference sequence). CDR3 sequence reads: CASSGGGLPSSYEQYF. The CDR3 DNA is TGTGCCAGTAGTGGTGGAGGGCTTCCTAGCTCCTACGAGCAGTACTTC.

The J gene is TRBJ2-1, the V gene TRBV7-8, with 14 bases lining up with TRBD2. Germline lookup yields CDR1 SGHVS and CDR2 FQNEAQ. This CDR3 spans 17 amino acids. Trimming removed 6 bases from V and 6 bases from J; junction bases left unmatched: 10. The DNA for the CDR3 is TGTGCCAGCAGTCCATACCTCGGGACTAGCGGGAGCAATGAGCAGTTCTTC. It encodes CASSPYLGTSGSNEQFF. The complete variable domain, with remaining parts taken from reference TRBV7-8 and TRBJ2-1, reads GAGVSQSPRYKVAKRGQDVALRCDPISGHVSLFWYQQALGQGPEFLTYFQNEAQLDKSGLPSDRFFAERPEGSVSTLKIQRTQQEDSAVYLCASSPYLGTSGSNEQFFGPGTRLTVL.

The chain links TRBV6-5 to TRBJ1-4; D gene uncertain. Germline V gene data show CDR1 as MNHEY and CDR2 as SVGAGI. CDR3 size: 14 residues. V gave up 6 bases and J gave up 3 bases, with 11 bases separating them. CDR3: CASSDLGSNEKLFF. The CDR3 DNA reads as TGTGCCAGCAGCGACCTGGGCTCTAATGAAAAACTGTTTTTT.

The chain uses TRBV7-2 and TRBJ1-5; TRBD1 matches at 8 bases. The V segment lost 5 bases and the J segment 1 base; nucleotides outside the gene matches: 7. CDR1 and CDR2 (germline): SGHTA, FQGNSA. This CDR3 contains 16 residues. The CDR3, as DNA: TGTGCCAGCAGCGCTAGGACAGGGTGGAGCAATCAGCCCCAGCATTTT. Amino acid sequence: CASSARTGWSNQPQHF.

The chain links TRBV5-4 to TRBJ1-5, with 8 bases aligning to TRBD1. Germline V gene data show CDR1 as SGHNT and CDR2 as YYREEE (reference sequence). Unmatched junction bases numbered 4, after V lost 4 bases and J lost 1 base. This CDR3 has 15 residues. The CDR3 region has the DNA TGTGCCAGCAGCATCGACAGGGGAAGCAATCAGCCCCAGCATTTT. Translating gives CASSIDRGSNQPQHF.